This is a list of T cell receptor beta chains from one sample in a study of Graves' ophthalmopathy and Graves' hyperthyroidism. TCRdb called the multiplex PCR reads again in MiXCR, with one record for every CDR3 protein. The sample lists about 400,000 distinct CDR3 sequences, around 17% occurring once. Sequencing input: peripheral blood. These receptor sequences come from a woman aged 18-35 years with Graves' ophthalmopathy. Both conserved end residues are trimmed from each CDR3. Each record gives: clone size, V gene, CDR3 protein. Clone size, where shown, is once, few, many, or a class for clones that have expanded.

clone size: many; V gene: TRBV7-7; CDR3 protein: ASSHPGGTTGELF
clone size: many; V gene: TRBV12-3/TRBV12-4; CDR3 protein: ASTKKGKNTEAF
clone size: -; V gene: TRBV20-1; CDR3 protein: SAAKTGTGLYEQY
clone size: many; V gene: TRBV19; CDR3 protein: ASSINIAYEQY
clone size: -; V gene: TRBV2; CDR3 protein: ASISGRAENTGELF
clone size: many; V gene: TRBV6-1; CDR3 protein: ASSKTPEQY
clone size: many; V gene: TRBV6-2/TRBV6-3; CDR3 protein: ASSRQGYEQF
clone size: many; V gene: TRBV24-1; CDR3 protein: ATSDSGTGSYGYT
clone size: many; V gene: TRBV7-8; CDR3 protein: ASSLDLNQPQH
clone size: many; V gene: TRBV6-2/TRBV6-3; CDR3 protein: ASSYPRTGVGNQPQH
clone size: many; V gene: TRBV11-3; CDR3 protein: ASSSKGVETGSGGTEAF
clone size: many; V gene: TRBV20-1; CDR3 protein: SAPRTGYRKAF
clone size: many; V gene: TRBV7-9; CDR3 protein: ASSPPSRHEQY
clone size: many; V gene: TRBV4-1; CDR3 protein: ASSQEGGDYGYT
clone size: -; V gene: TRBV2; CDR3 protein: ASSPTPKDSEAF
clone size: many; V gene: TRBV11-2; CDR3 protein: ASSLDLGTLASYEQY